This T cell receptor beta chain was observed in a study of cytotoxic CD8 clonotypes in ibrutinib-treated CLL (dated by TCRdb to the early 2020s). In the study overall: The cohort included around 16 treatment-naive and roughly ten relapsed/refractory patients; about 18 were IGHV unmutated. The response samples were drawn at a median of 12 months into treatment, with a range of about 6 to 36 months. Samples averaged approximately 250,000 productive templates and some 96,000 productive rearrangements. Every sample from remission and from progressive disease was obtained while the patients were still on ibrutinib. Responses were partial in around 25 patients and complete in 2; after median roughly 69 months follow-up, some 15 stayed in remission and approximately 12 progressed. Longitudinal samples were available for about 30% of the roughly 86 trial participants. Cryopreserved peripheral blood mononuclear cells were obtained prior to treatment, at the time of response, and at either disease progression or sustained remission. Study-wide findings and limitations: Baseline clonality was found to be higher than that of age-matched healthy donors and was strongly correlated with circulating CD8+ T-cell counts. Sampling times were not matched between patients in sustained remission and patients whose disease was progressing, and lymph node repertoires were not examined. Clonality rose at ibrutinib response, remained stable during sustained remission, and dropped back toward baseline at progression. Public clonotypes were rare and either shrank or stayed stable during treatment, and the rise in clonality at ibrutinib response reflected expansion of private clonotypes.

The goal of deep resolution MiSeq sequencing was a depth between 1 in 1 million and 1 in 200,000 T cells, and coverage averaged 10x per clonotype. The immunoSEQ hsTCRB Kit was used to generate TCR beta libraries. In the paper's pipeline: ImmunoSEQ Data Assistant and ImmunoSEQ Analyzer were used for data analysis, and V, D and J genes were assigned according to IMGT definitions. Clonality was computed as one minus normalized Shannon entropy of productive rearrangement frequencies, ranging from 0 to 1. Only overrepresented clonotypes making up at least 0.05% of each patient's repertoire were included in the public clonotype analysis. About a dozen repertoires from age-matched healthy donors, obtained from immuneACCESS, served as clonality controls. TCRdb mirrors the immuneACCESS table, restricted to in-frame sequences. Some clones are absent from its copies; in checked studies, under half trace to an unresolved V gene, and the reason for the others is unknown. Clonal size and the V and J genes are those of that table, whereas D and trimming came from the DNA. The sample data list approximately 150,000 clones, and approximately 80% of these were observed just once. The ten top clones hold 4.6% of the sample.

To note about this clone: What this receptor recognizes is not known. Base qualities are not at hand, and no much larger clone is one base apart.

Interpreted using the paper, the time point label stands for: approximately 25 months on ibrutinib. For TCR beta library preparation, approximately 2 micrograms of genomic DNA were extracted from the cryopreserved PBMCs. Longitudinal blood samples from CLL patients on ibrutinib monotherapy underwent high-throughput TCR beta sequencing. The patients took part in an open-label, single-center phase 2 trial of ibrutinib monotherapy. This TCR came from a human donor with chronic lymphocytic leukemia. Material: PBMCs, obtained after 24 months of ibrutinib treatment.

The nucleotide sequence is TGTGCCAGCAGCGCCATGGGGGCCAGCGCCTACGAGCAGTACTTC. It translates to CASSAMGASAYEQYF. The chain is encoded by TRBV9 joined to TRBJ2-7; perhaps TRBD1 is the D gene, with 6 bases matching. The CDR3 holds 15 amino acids from the cysteine to the phenylalanine. Here the CDR3 DNA is all that survives: 45 bases in frame from base 1. CDR1 and CDR2, looked up from the germline V gene, are SGDLS and YYNGEE. V was cut back by 3 bases and J by 2 bases, leaving a gap of 15 bases between them.